Listed here are 28 T cell receptor beta chains from one sample, sequenced in a study of blood T cells in healthy people across ages. Combining a sample-barcoded 5' primer with a J-beta primer mix, a second PCR ran for about 7 to 11 cycles. TCRdb recomputed calls from the 5' RACE reads with MiXCR, one row per CDR3 protein. Of roughly 1.5 million distinct CDR3 sequences listed, roughly 43% are singletons. Sequenced input: blood. The receptors come from a young woman in good health.

This rearrangement joins TRBV29-1 to TRBJ2-1; D possibly matches TRBD1 or TRBD2 (6 bases each). This CDR3 spans 15 amino acids. Germline V lookup: CDR1 SQVTM, CDR2 ANQGSEA. The germline V and J ends were trimmed by 8 bases and 3 bases, with 20 bases remaining between them. The CDR3, as DNA: TGCAGCACTCGAACAGGGACTGGCGTCTACAATGAGCAGTTCTTC. Amino acids: CSTRTGTGVYNEQFF.

The chain joins TRBV6-2 or TRBV6-3 to TRBJ1-5; D possibly corresponds to TRBD1 (6 bases). Germline V gene sequence: CDR1 MNHEY, CDR2 SVGEGT. V lost 5 bases and J lost 7, with 9 bases in between. This CDR3 region has 12 residues. The CDR3 DNA reads as TGTGCCAGCAGTACCACAGGGCAGCCCCAGCATTTT. Amino acid sequence: CASSTTGQPQHF.

The chain combines TRBV6-6 with TRBJ1-2; 7 bases fit TRBD1. The CDR3 consists of 14 residues. Germline trimming cut 4 bases from V and 2 bases from J; bases unmatched to any gene: 4. Per the germline V gene, CDR1 is MNHNY and CDR2 is SVGAGI (reference sequence). Here the CDR3 DNA reads TGTGCCAGCAGTTTGACAGGGTGGAACTATGGCTACACCTTC. It codes for CASSLTGWNYGYTF.

This clonotype appeared a few times. This chain joins TRBV4-1 and TRBJ2-1, with D unclear. Germline V gene data show CDR1 as MGHRA and CDR2 as YSYEKL. CDR3 size: 17 residues. V was clipped by 1 base and J by 0 bases, with 13 bases between them. The CDR3, as DNA: TGCGCCAGCAGCCAAGCTGGGCTGACCTTCTCCTACAATGAGCAGTTCTTC. It translates to CASSQAGLTFSYNEQFF.

This chain uses TRBV27 with TRBJ2-3; 15 bases map to TRBD2. Germline CDR1 and CDR2: MNHEY and SMNVEV (reference sequence). CDR3 length: 18 amino acids. V shed 10 bases, J shed 6 bases, and the junction held 17 bases outside the gene matches. The CDR3 coding sequence is TGTGCCACCGCCCTTCGGACTAGCGGGAGGGATTGGAGGGATACGCAGTATTTT. Translated, it gives CATALRTSGRDWRDTQYF.

This sequence joins TRBV20-1 and TRBJ2-4, with TRBD1 matching over 11 bases. The J call may not be correct, given that the DNA end is closer to TRBJ2-7. Germline CDR1 DFQATT, CDR2 SNEGSKA (reference sequence). The CDR3 consists of 13 residues. The CDR3: CRPVGQGVYEQYF. Here the CDR3 DNA reads TGCAGGCCAGTGGGACAGGGGGTATACGAGCAGTACTTC.

The CDR3 is CASSIRSGGSDNEQFF. CDR3 DNA: TGTGCCAGTAGTATAAGGAGCGGCGGGTCGGACAATGAGCAGTTCTTC. The chain carries TRBV19 and TRBJ2-1; TRBD2 might be the D (5 bases). The CDR3 is 16 residues long. Looked up from germline, CDR1 is LNHDA and CDR2 is SQIVND (reference sequence). V was cut by 2 bases and J by 5 bases, with 16 bases left in between. Drawing the rest from reference TRBV19 and TRBJ2-1, the complete variable domain is DGGITQSPKYLFRKEGQNVTLSCEQNLNHDAMYWYRQDPGQGLRLIYYSQIVNDFQKGDIAEGYSVSREKKESFPLTVTSAQKNPTAFYLCASSIRSGGSDNEQFFGPGTRLTVL.

The rearrangement joins TRBV3-1 to TRBJ2-5, with TRBD2 matching 12 bases. Germline lookup yields CDR1 LGHDT and CDR2 YNNKEL (reference sequence). V dropped 0 bases and J dropped 1; count of bases not matched to a gene: 3. The CDR3 covers 17 residues. DNA for the CDR3: TGTGCCAGCAGCCAAGATAAGACTAGCGGGAGCCAAGAGACCCAGTACTTC. This codes for CASSQDKTSGSQETQYF.

V usage is TRBV20-1 and J usage is TRBJ2-7, with 8 bases fitting TRBD2. The CDR3 has 16 amino acids. The V gene end was trimmed by 3 bases and the J gene end by 3 bases; junction bases not matched to a gene: 13. Germline V gives CDR1 DFQATT, CDR2 SNEGSKA (reference sequence). The CDR3 loop reads CSASPSLGRGDYEQYF. As DNA, the CDR3 is TGCAGTGCTAGCCCCTCCTTGGGGCGGGGGGACTACGAGCAGTACTTC.

V is TRBV12-3 or TRBV12-4 and J is TRBJ1-5; D is unresolved. The CDR3 extends over 14 amino acids. V dropped 4 bases and J dropped 3 bases, with 10 bases sitting between them. The CDR3 nucleotides are TGTGCCAGCAGTTACCCCGGGAACAATCAGCCCCAGCATTTT. Protein: CASSYPGNNQPQHF.

In the case of this clonotype: It may be a read error: a sequence one base away is much more abundant. V gene TRBV4-3 combines with J gene TRBJ2-4; 7 bases map to TRBD1. From germline, CDR1 is LGHNA and CDR2 YSLEER. V shed 3 bases, J shed 0 bases, and the junction held 5 bases outside the gene matches. There are 16 residues in the CDR3. The CDR3 reads CASSQTGQPAKNIQYF. DNA of the CDR3: TGCGCCAGCAGCCAGACGGGACAGCCAGCCAAAAACATTCAGTACTTC.

The chain couples TRBV13 to TRBJ2-3, with TRBD2 matching 14 bases. The germline CDR1 and CDR2 sequences are PRHDT and FYEKMQ (reference sequence). V shed 2 bases, J shed 5 bases, and the junction held 9 bases outside the gene matches. The CDR3 has 18 residues. The CDR3 DNA is TGTGCCAGCAGCTTACCCCGGACTAGCGGGAGGCGAAAAGATACGCAGTATTTT. Its translation is CASSLPRTSGRRKDTQYF.

This rearrangement joins TRBV7-2 to TRBJ1-1, with D unresolved. V gave up 7 bases and J gave up 5 bases, with 11 bases separating them. The germline gives CDR1 SGHTA, CDR2 FQGNSA. CDR3 size: 12 residues. CDR3 residues: CASNPGWTEAFF. The CDR3 region has the DNA TGTGCCAGCAACCCGGGATGGACTGAAGCTTTCTTT. Based on the CDR3 plus reference TRBV7-2 and TRBJ1-1, the full variable domain is GAGVSQSPSNKVTEKGKDVELRCDPISGHTALYWYRQSLGQGLEFLIYFQGNSAPDKSGLPSDRFSAERTGGSVSTLTIQRTQQEDSAVYLCASNPGWTEAFFGQGTRLTVV.

This sequence joins TRBV7-2 and TRBJ2-1; D remains unclear. V was trimmed by 6 bases and J by 5 bases, leaving 20 bases between them. The CDR3 is made up of 16 amino acids. Germline V CDR1 and CDR2: SGHTA, FQGNSA. CDR3 amino acids: CASSPPISVSNNEQFF. The CDR3 DNA follows: TGTGCCAGCAGTCCCCCGATCTCAGTGTCGAACAATGAGCAGTTCTTC. The full variable domain, in which reference TRBV7-2 and TRBJ2-1 provide the parts outside the CDR3, is GAGVSQSPSNKVTEKGKDVELRCDPISGHTALYWYRQSLGQGLEFLIYFQGNSAPDKSGLPSDRFSAERTGGSVSTLTIQRTQQEDSAVYLCASSPPISVSNNEQFFGPGTRLTVL.

The chain joins TRBV7-2 to TRBJ1-1, with D perhaps matching TRBD1 (5 bases). The CDR3 is 13 amino acids. V lost 6 bases, J lost 5 bases, and 13 bases lay in between. CDR1 is SGHTA and CDR2 is FQGNSA in the germline V gene. The CDR3 region is CASRKARGTEAFF. CDR3 DNA: TGTGCCAGCAGAAAAGCGCGGGGGACTGAAGCTTTCTTT.

This chain uses TRBV6-1 with TRBJ1-6; D is ambiguous. The length of the CDR3 is 15 residues. CDR1 MNHNS and CDR2 SASEGT come from the germline V gene. V dropped 7 bases and J dropped 0 bases, with 10 bases sitting between them. The CDR3 DNA is TGTGCCAGCAATTCTCCGAGCTCCTATAATTCACCCCTCCACTTT. Protein: CASNSPSSYNSPLHF.

This clonotype occurred a few times. This chain uses TRBV29-1 with TRBJ2-7, with 9 bases aligning to TRBD1. With V trimmed by 6 bases and J by 2 bases, 8 bases remained unmatched. Germline V gene sequence: CDR1 SQVTM, CDR2 ANQGSEA. The length of the CDR3 is 14 residues. The chain's CDR3 is CSVQRDRVPYEQYF. CDR3 DNA sequence: TGCAGCGTCCAACGGGACAGGGTACCCTACGAGCAGTACTTC.

The rearrangement uses TRBV7-2 and TRBJ2-5, with D hard to call. Trimming cost V 8 bases and J 11 bases, with 24 bases left between them. Germline values: CDR1 SGHTA, CDR2 FQGNSA. The CDR3 runs 14 residues. CDR3 sequence (DNA): TGTGCCAGCCAACTACGGATCTCCTACAATGAGCAGTACTTC. This codes for CASQLRISYNEQYF.

This clonotype was detected a few times. The chain joins TRBV30 to TRBJ2-7, with D unclear. Germline V gene sequence: CDR1 GTSNPN, CDR2 SVGIG (reference sequence). Trimming took off 2 bases at V and 2 bases at J, with 10 bases between the two ends. This CDR3 has 13 amino acids. The CDR3, as DNA: TGTGCCTGGAGTCTCGGGTCTCCCTACGAGCAGTACTTC. It yields the protein CAWSLGSPYEQYF.

This clonotype has only a few counts. J is TRBJ1-4 and V is TRBV4-1; D is unresolved. This CDR3 has 16 residues. Germline CDR1 reads MGHRA; CDR2 reads YSYEKL. With 2 bases removed from V and 7 bases from J, the gap between germline ends came to 17 bases. Here the CDR3 reads CASSQSRGRIIEKLFF. For the CDR3, the DNA is TGCGCCAGCAGCCAAAGCCGTGGCAGGATAATTGAAAAACTGTTTTTT.

This sequence joins TRBV5-1 and TRBJ2-3; possibly TRBD1 for D (5 bases). Germline V CDR1 and CDR2: SGHRS, YFSETQ. CDR3 size: 15 residues. Between the trimmed V and J ends, which lost 0 bases and 5 bases, there was a span of 13 bases. DNA for the CDR3: TGCGCCAGCAGCTTGGCCGGCAGGGTCGGAGATACGCAGTATTTT. This translates into CASSLAGRVGDTQYF.

This clonotype appeared many times. This rearrangement joins TRBV27 to TRBJ2-7; D may be TRBD1 or TRBD2 (6 bases each). There are 15 residues in the CDR3. V dropped 3 bases and J dropped 3 bases, with 15 bases sitting between them. Germline V gives CDR1 MNHEY, CDR2 SMNVEV (reference sequence). The CDR3 loop reads CASSLSGGRGYEQYF. The CDR3 nucleotides are TGTGCCAGCAGTTTGTCTGGGGGGCGAGGCTACGAGCAGTACTTC.

Of note for this clonotype: This may be a read error: a much more frequent sequence differs by one nucleotide. The chain combines TRBV12-3 or TRBV12-4 with TRBJ1-5; no clear D gene. Trimming took 2 bases from V and 0 from J, leaving 11 bases between them. This CDR3 contains 16 residues. CDR3 region: CASSLSPGNSNQPQHF. As DNA, the CDR3 is TGTGCCAGCAGTTTAAGTCCTGGTAATAGCAATCAGCCCCAGCATTTT.

This clonotype was seen only once. Mismatch with germline at one junction end may stem from a read error. The V gene is TRBV7-3, the J gene TRBJ2-1; weak D call: TRBD2 (6 bases). Germline-derived CDR1 and CDR2 are SGHTA and FQGTGA. The CDR3 is made up of 13 amino acids. The CDR3 DNA reads TGTGCCAGCAGCTTATCAAGGGGAGGTGAGCAGGTCTTC. Translating gives CASSLSRGGEQVF.

The chain carries TRBV25-1 and TRBJ2-3; maybe TRBD2 (6 bases). Trimming took off 6 bases at V and 10 bases at J, with 26 bases between the two ends. CDR3 size: 16 residues. Germline V CDR1 and CDR2: MGHDK, SYGVNS. CDR3 sequence: CASSIGAGGPLASQYF. The CDR3 DNA reads TGTGCCAGCAGCATCGGCGCCGGGGGTCCCTTAGCATCGCAGTATTTT. Full variable domain (rest looked up from reference TRBV25-1 and TRBJ2-3): EADIYQTPRYLVIGTGKKITLECSQTMGHDKMYWYQQDPGMELHLIHYSYGVNSTEKGDLSSESTVSRIRTEHFPLTLESARPSHTSQYLCASSIGAGGPLASQYFGPGTRLTVL.

This clonotype showed up just a few times. The V call is TRBV6-2 or TRBV6-3, the J call TRBJ2-1; D might be TRBD1 or TRBD2, each matching 7 bases. Trimming pared 3 bases from V and 6 bases from J, leaving 18 bases between. The CDR3 has 16 amino acids. The germline V gene encodes CDR1 MNHEY and CDR2 SVGEGT. The CDR3 region is CASSYLAEGAGNEQFF. DNA of the CDR3: TGTGCCAGCAGTTATCTAGCGGAGGGGGCTGGCAATGAGCAGTTCTTC.

This rearrangement joins TRBV20-1 to TRBJ2-7; tentatively, D is TRBD1 or TRBD2 (5 bases each). The CDR3 is 14 residues long. Germline CDR1 is DFQATT and CDR2 is SNEGSKA (reference sequence). The germline V and J ends were trimmed by 3 bases and 5 bases, with 17 bases remaining between them. The CDR3 nucleotides are TGCAGTGCTAGGAGGGACGGCCGGCTCAACGAGCAGTACTTC. Translating it yields CSARRDGRLNEQYF.

This chain uses TRBV7-9 with TRBJ1-1; a weak D match, TRBD1 (5 bases). The CDR3 extends over 12 amino acids. V lost 1 base and J 10 bases, leaving 10 bases between the germline ends. The germline V gene encodes CDR1 SEHNR and CDR2 FQNEAQ (reference sequence). CDR3 sequence (DNA): TGTGCCAGCAGCTTAGGGGGCGCCGGAGCTTTCTTT. This gives the protein CASSLGGAGAFF.